This T cell receptor (beta chain) was sequenced for a study of radiation and T cells in renal cell carcinoma. Study findings and constraints: Without pretreatment biopsies, baseline tumor clonotype presence was undetermined.

Time point in this sample: blood 4 weeks post-SBRT, at nephrectomy. Treatment in this sample: 15 Gy SBRT to primary tumor, nephrectomy 4 weeks later. Nephrectomy followed 15 Gy stereotactic body radiation by 4 weeks. CDR3 size: 13 residues. The V and J ends lost 8 bases and 1 base respectively, with 11 bases between them. Germline CDR1 is SNHLY and CDR2 is FYNNEI. The method was immunoSEQ multiplex PCR; TCRdb's version includes in-frame clones alone and lacks a portion of them. The sample holds more than 120,000 clones, about 88% seen once. With regard to this clone: As yet, its antigen is unknown.

The TCR comes from a woman in her forties or fifties with renal cell carcinoma. The source material was blood, sampled from a patient whose treatment included radiotherapy and nephrectomy. The chain recombines TRBV2 with TRBJ1-1; a weak D match, TRBD1 (6 bases). CDR3 sequence reads: CASSEGGNTEAFF. For the CDR3, the DNA is TGTGCCAGCTCCGAGGGGGGGAACACTGAAGCTTTCTTT.